This T cell receptor beta chain was identified in a study of technical replicates of blood from a handful of donors. Using immunoSEQ multiplex PCR, the repertoire was profiled, and TCRdb retains in-frame clones only, with some absent. The sample gives about 85,000 clones, roughly 94% of which show up once; about 0.37% is in the top ten. The CDR3 is 14 amino acids. Trimming left V 4 bases short and J 0 bases short, with 10 bases between. Germline CDR1 reads SGHRS; CDR2 reads YFSETQ. The TCR was taken from a human donor in good health. What was sequenced was T cells isolated from PBMCs. The chain employs TRBV5-1 and TRBJ1-1; possible D gene TRBD1, 6 bases. CDR3 nucleotides: TGCGCCAGCAGCACGACAGGCATGAACACTGAAGCTTTCTTT. Translating it yields CASSTTGMNTEAFF.